Listed below are T cell receptor beta chains from one sample, sequenced in a study of sequential checkpoint blockade in melanoma. Measured with immunoSEQ multiplex PCR; TCRdb has only the in-frame clones, and not every one. The sample gives approximately 21,000 clones, more than 80% of which show up once; around 10% is in the top ten. The material sequenced was CD8+ T cells sorted from blood (inferred from file names), taken from a patient given nivolumab and ipilimumab in sequence. The receptors were sampled from a human donor with melanoma. The CDR3 runs from the conserved cysteine through the conserved F or W. A D gene is named only where the DNA matches it firmly. Clone size is stated in some rows and not others, as once, few, many or a class when expanded.

>TRBV28|TRBD1|11|TRBJ1-1|-
CAGSQWDRPFF
TGTGCCGGCAGTCAATGGGACAGACCTTTCTTT
>TRBV19|TRBD1|14|TRBJ1-2|-
CASGDRGSNYGYTF
TGTGCCAGTGGGGACAGGGGCTCTAACTATGGCTACACCTTC
>TRBV11-2|-|12|TRBJ2-3|once
CASSVGDYTQYF
TGTGCCAGCAGCGTAGGGGACTATACGCAGTATTTT
>TRBV7-9|TRBD1|14|TRBJ1-2|-
CASSFRDSYYGYTF
TGTGCCAGCAGCTTCAGGGACAGCTACTATGGCTACACCTTC
>TRBV10-3|-|14|TRBJ2-7|-
CAISSRDISYEQYF
TGTGCCATCAGTTCTAGGGACATCTCATACGAGCAGTACTTC
>TRBV10-3|-|12|TRBJ2-7|-
CATLTDSYEQYF
TGTGCCACCCTCACAGACTCCTACGAGCAGTACTTC
>TRBV28|TRBD2|13|TRBJ2-1|few
CASSNAPGLAKFF
TGTGCCAGCAGCAATGCCCCGGGACTAGCAAAGTTCTTC
>TRBV19|TRBD2|15|TRBJ2-7|-
CASSIRTSGSSEQYF
TGTGCCAGTAGTATTAGAACTAGCGGGAGTTCCGAGCAGTACTTC
>TRBV9|TRBD1|13|TRBJ1-2|-
CASSVETGVGYTF
TGTGCCAGCAGCGTTGAGACAGGGGTTGGCTACACCTTC
>TRBV7-3|-|15|TRBJ2-1|medium-sized
CASSLTGLPANEQFF
TGTGCCAGCAGCTTAACCGGACTCCCAGCCAATGAGCAGTTCTTC
>TRBV5-5|-|15|TRBJ2-7|-
CASSFQLDGNYEQYF
TGTGCCAGCAGCTTCCAGCTGGACGGGAACTACGAGCAGTACTTC
>TRBV10-1|TRBD2|15|TRBJ2-3|-
CASSDPAGGRNTQYF
TGCGCCAGCAGTGATCCAGCGGGGGGCCGAAATACGCAGTATTTT